This T cell receptor (beta chain) was profiled in a study of T cells in Graves' hyperthyroidism and ophthalmopathy. The table lists this clonotype with many counts. The TCR beta CDR3 regions underwent amplification using RNA transcripts as the source. The primer set for the first-round RT-PCR of the TCR CDR3 was HTBI. TCRdb re-analysed the multiplex PCR reads in MiXCR, keeping a single row per CDR3 protein. Seen here are around 300,000 distinct CDR3 sequences, approximately 16% observed once, and the top ten hold about 30%. This CDR3 comprises 13 residues. V was shortened by 7 bases and J by 5 bases, with 12 bases between the two germline ends. Exclusion of patients followed from uncontrolled infection, other autoimmune disease, pregnancy or lactation. The blood sample was taken at first hyperthyroidism diagnosis, before any ophthalmopathy symptoms. Fresh 10 ml peripheral blood yielded PBMCs.

Sequences were obtained from blood. The clonotype comes from a woman aged 45-65 years with Graves' hyperthyroidism that later progressed to Graves' ophthalmopathy. The chain employs TRBV12-3 or TRBV12-4 and TRBJ1-5, with unresolved D. CDR3 sequence reads: CASTLGWDQPQHF. The CDR3 DNA is TGTGCCAGCACCCTTGGTTGGGATCAGCCCCAGCATTTT.